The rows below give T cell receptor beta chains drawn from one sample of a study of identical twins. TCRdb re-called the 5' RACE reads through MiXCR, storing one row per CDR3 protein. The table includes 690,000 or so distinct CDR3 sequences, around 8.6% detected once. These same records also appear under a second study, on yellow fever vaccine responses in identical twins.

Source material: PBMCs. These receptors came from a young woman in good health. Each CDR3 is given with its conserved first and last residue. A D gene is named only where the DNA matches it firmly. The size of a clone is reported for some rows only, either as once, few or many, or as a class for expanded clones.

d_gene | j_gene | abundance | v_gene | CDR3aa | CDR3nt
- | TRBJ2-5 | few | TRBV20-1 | CSARSGAGETQYF | TGCAGTGCTAGGTCCGGGGCAGGTGAGACCCAGTACTTC
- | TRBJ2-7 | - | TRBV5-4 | CASSLGGSFPSYEQYF | TGTGCCAGCAGCTTGGGAGGGTCCTTCCCCTCCTACGAGCAGTACTTC
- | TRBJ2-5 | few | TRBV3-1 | CASSLLASRETQYF | TGTGCCAGCAGCCTCCTAGCATCGCGGGAGACCCAGTACTTC
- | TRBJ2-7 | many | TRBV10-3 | CAISEGNYASYEQYF | TGTGCCATCAGTGAAGGCAATTATGCCTCCTACGAGCAGTACTTC
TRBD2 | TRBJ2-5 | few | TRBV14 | CASSQGMRGLADATQYF | TGTGCCAGCAGCCAAGGGATGAGGGGACTAGCGGATGCAACCCAGTACTTC
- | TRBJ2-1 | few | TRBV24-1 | CATSDSWTAYNEQFF | TGTGCCACCAGTGATTCGTGGACAGCCTACAATGAGCAGTTCTTC
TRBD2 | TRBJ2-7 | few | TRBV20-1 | CSAWSSTSGTDYEQYF | TGCAGTGCCTGGTCCTCGACTAGCGGGACCGACTACGAGCAGTACTTC
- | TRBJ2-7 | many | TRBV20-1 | CSAREGSYEQYF | TGCAGTGCTAGAGAGGGCTCCTACGAGCAGTACTTC
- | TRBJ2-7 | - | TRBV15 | CATSRDFVSYEQYF | TGTGCCACCAGCAGAGATTTTGTCTCCTACGAGCAGTACTTC
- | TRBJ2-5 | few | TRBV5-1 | CASSWAGSDQGTQYF | TGCGCCAGCAGCTGGGCCGGGTCCGACCAGGGGACCCAGTACTTC
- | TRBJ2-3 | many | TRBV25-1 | CASSSRVGTDTQYF | TGTGCCAGCAGTTCCCGGGTAGGCACAGATACGCAGTATTTT
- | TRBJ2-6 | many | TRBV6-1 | CASTSSSGEGANVLTF | TGTGCCAGCACCTCGTCTTCGGGGGAGGGGGCCAACGTCCTGACTTTC
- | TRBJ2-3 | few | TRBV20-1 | CSARDGMGGLTDTQYF | TGCAGTGCTAGAGATGGTATGGGGGGGCTAACAGATACGCAGTATTTT
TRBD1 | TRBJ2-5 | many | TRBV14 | CASSRLGQLETQYF | TGTGCCAGCAGCCGACTGGGACAGCTTGAGACCCAGTACTTC
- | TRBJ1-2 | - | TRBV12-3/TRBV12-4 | CASSFKARGLGGYTF | TGTGCCAGCAGTTTTAAGGCGCGGGGTCTGGGCGGCTACACCTTC
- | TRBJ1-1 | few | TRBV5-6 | CASSRPPGFEAFF | TGTGCCAGCAGCCGTCCCCCGGGGTTTGAAGCTTTCTTT
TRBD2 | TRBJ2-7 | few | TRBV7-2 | CASSLLAGVRVKYEQYF | TGTGCCAGCAGCTTACTAGCGGGAGTTCGGGTAAAGTACGAGCAGTACTTC
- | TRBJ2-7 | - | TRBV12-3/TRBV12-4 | CASSPWGRGLEQYF | TGTGCCAGCAGTCCGTGGGGCAGGGGCCTCGAGCAGTACTTC
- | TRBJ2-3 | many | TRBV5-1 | CASSLEGIISTDTQYF | TGCGCCAGCAGCTTGGAAGGAATTATTAGCACAGATACGCAGTATTTT
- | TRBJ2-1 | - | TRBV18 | CASSPLGGGEQFF | TGTGCCAGCTCACCACTTGGGGGTGGTGAGCAGTTCTTC
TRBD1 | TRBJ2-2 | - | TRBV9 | CASSAHVIRTGGSGELFF | TGTGCCAGCAGCGCCCACGTCATCAGGACAGGGGGCTCCGGGGAGCTGTTTTTT
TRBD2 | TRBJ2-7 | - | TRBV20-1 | CSATGLAGVGEQYF | TGCAGTGCTACGGGACTAGCGGGAGTAGGTGAGCAGTACTTC
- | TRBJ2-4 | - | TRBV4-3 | CASSQDITQGVDIQYF | TGCGCCAGCAGCCAAGATATAACGCAGGGTGTCGACATTCAGTACTTC
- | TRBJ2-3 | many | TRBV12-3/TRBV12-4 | CASSSKDTQYF | TGTGCCAGCAGTAGCAAGGATACGCAGTATTTT